This paragraph reports one T cell receptor (beta chain). This entry comes from a study of blood T cell repertoires in COVID-19. Background on the study: Some COVID-19 samples were acute and others convalescent; all came from the United States, Italy and Spain. Sources were T cells, B-cell-depleted T cells, or PBMCs; the material itself was cDNA or gDNA.

The table came from immunoSEQ multiplex PCR; TCRdb's copy has only in-frame clones and leaves some out. Among some 130,000 clones, around 87% were seen once, and the ten largest hold 2% to 2.5%. Germline V lookup: CDR1 MGHRA, CDR2 YSYEKL. The CDR3 extends over 11 amino acids. Trimming stripped 4 bases from V and 12 bases from J, with 10 bases between. The rearrangement links TRBV4-1 to TRBJ2-1, with D possibly TRBD1 on 6 matching bases. The sequencing input was peripheral blood. The TCR was taken from a man aged 50 or older with active COVID-19. The CDR3 nucleotides are TGCGCCAGCAGCCCCGGCAGGGGGCAGTTCTTC. Residues: CASSPGRGQFF.